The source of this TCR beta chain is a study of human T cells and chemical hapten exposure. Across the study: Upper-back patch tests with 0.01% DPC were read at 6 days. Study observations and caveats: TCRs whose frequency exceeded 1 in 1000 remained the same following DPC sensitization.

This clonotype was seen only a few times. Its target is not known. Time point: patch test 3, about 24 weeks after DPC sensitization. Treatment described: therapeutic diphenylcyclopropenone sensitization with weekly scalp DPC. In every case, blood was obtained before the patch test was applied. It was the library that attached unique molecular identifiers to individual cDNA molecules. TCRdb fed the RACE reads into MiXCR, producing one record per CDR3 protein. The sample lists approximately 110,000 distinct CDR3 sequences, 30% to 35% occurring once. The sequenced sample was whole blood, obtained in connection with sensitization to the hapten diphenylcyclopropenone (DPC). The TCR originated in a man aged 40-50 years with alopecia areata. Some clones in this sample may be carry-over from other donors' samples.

DNA for the CDR3: TGTGCCAGCAGCGCGATAGGACAGGCCGGCTCCTACGAGCAGTACGTC. Its translation: CASSAIGQAGSYEQYV. The rearrangement uses TRBV5-6 and TRBJ2-7, with TRBD1 matching over 7 bases. The CDR3 loop spans 16 amino acids. CDR1 and CDR2 (germline): SGHDT, YYEEEE. Losses at the gene ends were 4 bases for V and 0 bases for J; bases not matched to a gene: 10.